A selection of T cell receptor beta chains follows, all from one sample in a study of OX40 agonist ivuxolimab in advanced cancers. Only in-frame clones appear in the TCRdb table, and some are missing; sequencing was by immunoSEQ multiplex PCR. The table records about 19,000 clones, about four fifths of them present only once. Sequencing was performed on CD4+ or CD8+ T cells sorted from blood, taken in a trial of the OX40 agonist ivuxolimab. Every receptor here comes from an adult with an advanced solid tumor such as melanoma, head and neck, liver or kidney cancer. Both conserved end residues are part of each CDR3. The D gene is left open where the match is weak. For some rows the clone size is stated as once, few or many, or as a class when expanded; others skip it.

>.|TRBV11-2|TRBJ2-3|TRBD2
TGTGCCAGCAGCTTGGGGGGGGATACGCAGTATTTT
CASSLGGDTQYF
>few|TRBV7-2|TRBJ1-5|TRBD1
TGTGCCAGCAGCCTCCGGGACAGCTATCAGCCCCAGCATTTT
CASSLRDSYQPQHF
>.|TRBV15|TRBJ2-6|.
TGTGCCACCAGCAGGACCTGGGGCTTGGGCCTCTCTGGGGCCAACGTCCTGACTTTC
CATSRTWGLGLSGANVLTF
>.|TRBV29-1|TRBJ1-5|TRBD1
TGCAGCGCAGGAGGAGGGGGCGCGACCCAGCCCCAGCATTTT
CSAGGGGATQPQHF
>.|TRBV19|TRBJ1-1|.
TGTGCCAGTAGTTTGTCCGCCACTGAAGCTTTCTTT
CASSLSATEAFF
>.|TRBV11-2|TRBJ1-5|.
TGTGCCAGCAGCTTACAGGGCAATCAGCCCCAGCATTTT
CASSLQGNQPQHF
>.|TRBV4-1|TRBJ2-1|TRBD2
TGCGCCAGCAGCCAAGATCTAGCGGGGGGGCGCAATGAGCAGTTCTTC
CASSQDLAGGRNEQFF
>.|TRBV5-1|TRBJ1-6|.
TGCGCCAGCAGCTACGAGACAGACTCCTACTTCTCCTATAATTCACCCCTCCACTTT
CASSYETDSYFSYNSPLHF
>few|TRBV7-9|TRBJ2-7|.
TGTGCCAGCAGCAGCCGCACACTGACCTACGAGCAGTACTTC
CASSSRTLTYEQYF
>.|TRBV7-3|TRBJ2-2|.
TGTGCCAGCAGCCCAGAGCAGGAGGGGCGCTTTCGTGGCGGGGAGCTGTTTTTT
CASSPEQEGRFRGGELFF
>.|TRBV5-5|TRBJ2-7|TRBD1
TGTGCCAGCAGCGACAGGGTCCCCTACGAGCAGTACTTC
CASSDRVPYEQYF
>.|TRBV9|TRBJ1-1|TRBD1
TGTGCCAGCAGCGTAGGACAGGGTGGCACTGAAGCTTTCTTT
CASSVGQGGTEAFF
>.|TRBV9|TRBJ1-1|.
TGTGCCAGCAGCGACGGGACGGACTCGGAGGGTTTCTACGGAAAAGCTTTCTTT
CASSDGTDSEGFYGKAFF
>.|TRBV7-3|TRBJ2-1|TRBD1
TGTGCCAGCAGCTCGACAGGGATAATGTACAATGAGCAGTTCTTC
CASSSTGIMYNEQFF
>.|TRBV4-3|TRBJ1-4|.
TGCGCCAGCAGCCTCGGGATCGCAACTAATGAAAAACTGTTTTTT
CASSLGIATNEKLFF
>.|TRBV21-1|TRBJ2-3|.
TGTGCCAGCAGCGCCTCAATAGGACAGGGACCCCCAGATTCAACGTTAGCGACAGATACGCAGTATTTT
CASSASIGQGPPDSTLATDTQYF